One and the same sample provided the 9 T cell receptor beta chains below, sequenced in a study of blood T cell repertoires in COVID-19. TCRdb keeps only in-frame clones here, not all; method: immunoSEQ multiplex PCR. The table includes about 110,000 clones, approximately 85% detected once. Specimen: peripheral blood. These receptor sequences come from a woman between 55 and 75 years old with COVID-19, enrolled during active disease.

The genes are TRBV7-8 and TRBJ2-7; 7 positions match TRBD1. The CDR3 is made up of 15 amino acids. CDR1 is SGHVS and CDR2 is FQNEAQ in the germline V gene. V dropped 5 bases and J dropped 2; count of bases not matched to a gene: 9. The CDR3 DNA reads as TGTGCCAGCAGCAGTACCCGGGACAGTGCCTACGAGCAGTACTTC. It specifies CASSSTRDSAYEQYF.

This sequence joins TRBV6-5 and TRBJ2-3; a possible D gene is TRBD2 (7 bases). CDR1 and CDR2 (germline): MNHEY, SVGAGI. Deletions cut 8 bases from V and 6 bases from J, with 12 bases between. The CDR3 consists of 12 residues. The CDR3 reads CASWRGGDTQYF. DNA for the CDR3: TGTGCCAGCTGGAGGGGGGGGGATACGCAGTATTTT.

This sequence joins TRBV5-6 and TRBJ1-1, with D tentatively TRBD1 (6 bases). Trimming stripped 4 bases from V and 7 bases from J, with 20 bases between. Germline values: CDR1 SGHDT, CDR2 YYEEEE. The CDR3 has 15 amino acids. This CDR3 is CASSLDVTGILEAFF. The CDR3 DNA reads as TGTGCCAGCAGCCTTGACGTGACAGGAATCCTTGAAGCTTTCTTT. Full variable domain (outside the CDR3, taken from reference TRBV5-6 and TRBJ1-1): DAGVTQSPTHLIKTRGQQVTLRCSPKSGHDTVSWYQQALGQGPQFIFQYYEEEERQRGNFPDRFSGHQFPNYSSELNVNALLLGDSALYLCASSLDVTGILEAFFGQGTRLTVV.

This chain uses TRBV2 with TRBJ1-6; maybe TRBD1 (5 bases). Trimming cost V 6 bases and J 6 bases, with 18 bases left between them. Looked up from germline, CDR1 is SNHLY and CDR2 is FYNNEI. CDR3 length: 16 residues. The CDR3 DNA follows: TGTGCCAGCAGCGCCAGTTCGGGGGGACCTAATTCACCCCTCCACTTT. Its protein product is CASSASSGGPNSPLHF.

Written as DNA, the CDR3 is TGTGCCAGCAGTCAACGGGGGGAGGAGAACTATGGCTACACCTTC. This sequence encodes CASSQRGEENYGYTF. The V and J genes are TRBV6-2 or TRBV6-3 and TRBJ1-2, with D possibly matching TRBD1 (5 bases). The V gene lost 5 bases and the J gene lost 2 bases, with 15 bases spanning the gap. Germline values: CDR1 MNHEY, CDR2 SVGEGT. The CDR3 consists of 15 residues.

This rearrangement joins TRBV7-8 to TRBJ2-2; the match to TRBD2 covers 8 bases. Trimming at V came to 5 bases and at J to 2 bases, leaving 7 bases not matched to a gene. CDR3 size: 16 residues. The germline V gene has CDR1 SGHVS and CDR2 FQNEAQ. The CDR3 DNA is TGTGCCAGCAGCCCGAGCGGGGGACGCAACACCGGGGAGCTGTTTTTT. Its translation is CASSPSGGRNTGELFF.

The CDR3 coding sequence is TGTGCCAGCAGTGAAGAGCAGGGGAATCAGCCCCAGCATTTT. It yields the protein CASSEEQGNQPQHF. The genes are TRBV2 and TRBJ1-5; a possible D gene is TRBD1 (6 bases). The CDR3 is 14 residues long. V was pared by 1 base and J by 4 bases, with 8 bases between. CDR1 and CDR2 from the germline V gene are SNHLY and FYNNEI.

This chain connects TRBV29-1 to TRBJ2-1; TRBD2 aligns across 7 bases. The CDR3 is made up of 16 amino acids. Germline assignment: CDR1 SQVTM and CDR2 ANQGSEA. Trimming removed 4 bases from V and 4 bases from J; junction bases left unmatched: 13. The CDR3 protein is CSVVGEGSQTYNEQFF. The CDR3 DNA is TGCAGCGTTGTGGGGGAGGGGTCCCAGACTTACAATGAGCAGTTCTTC.

J is TRBJ1-2 and V is TRBV3-1 (or the pseudogene TRBV3-2); weak D call: TRBD1 (5 bases). This CDR3 contains 14 residues. Germline assignment: CDR1 LGHDT and CDR2 YNNKEL (reference sequence). V was cut by 1 base and J by 6 bases, with 12 bases left in between. CDR3 DNA sequence: TGTGCCAGCAGCCAAGCTTCGGCAGGGAATGGCTACACCTTC. Its protein product is CASSQASAGNGYTF.